A single sample gave rise to the 25 T cell receptor beta chains below, sequenced in a study of cytomegalovirus exposure and HLA in healthy donors. Researchers ran the PCR with 60 Vbeta and 13 Jbeta primers. The table came from immunoSEQ multiplex PCR; TCRdb's copy has only in-frame clones and leaves some out. The sample lists approximately 150,000 clones; 75% to 85% were seen once. Material for sequencing was PBMCs. These receptor sequences come from a woman aged 35 to 49 in good health and CMV-seropositive.

This rearrangement joins TRBV5-1 to TRBJ2-5, with 14 bases fitting TRBD2. V lost 2 bases, J lost 5 bases, and 5 bases stayed unmatched. Germline V CDR1 and CDR2: SGHRS, YFSETQ. This CDR3 is 16 amino acids long. The CDR3 DNA follows: TGCGCCAGCAGCTTAGGGACTAGCGGGAGATTCGAGACCCAGTACTTC. It encodes CASSLGTSGRFETQYF.

Note on this clone: The sample has other DNA sequences that encode this CDR3 too. The chain carries TRBV5-1 and TRBJ1-1; 9 bases match TRBD1. Per germline, CDR1 SGHRS and CDR2 YFSETQ. With V trimmed by 2 bases and J by 1 base, 0 bases remained unmatched. The length of the CDR3 is 14 residues. The CDR3: CASSLQGANTEAFF. The CDR3 DNA sequence: TGCGCCAGCAGCTTACAGGGGGCGAACACTGAAGCTTTCTTT.

This clone has just one count. The CDR3 sequence: CASSPVGQGFSGANVLTF. For the CDR3, the DNA is TGTGCCAGCAGCCCAGTTGGACAGGGGTTCTCTGGGGCCAACGTCCTGACTTTC. The genes are TRBV9 and TRBJ2-6; 9 bases are a match to TRBD1. With V trimmed by 4 bases and J by 0 bases, 8 bases remained unmatched. Germline V gives CDR1 SGDLS, CDR2 YYNGEE. This CDR3 region has 18 residues.

Here the CDR3 DNA reads TGTGCCAGCAGCTTTACAGGGGTCGATGGCTACACCTTC. Amino acid sequence: CASSFTGVDGYTF. The V and J genes are TRBV11-2 and TRBJ1-2; TRBD1 agrees at 7 bases. The CDR3 totals 13 residues. The V and J ends lost 3 bases and 6 bases, in that order; junction bases with no gene match: 4. Germline V gene sequence: CDR1 SGHAT, CDR2 FQNNGV.

The chain couples TRBV5-5 to TRBJ2-7; 10 bases are shared with TRBD1. The CDR3 is 14 amino acids. Germline V gives CDR1 SGHKS, CDR2 YYEKEE (reference sequence). With 4 bases clipped from V and 1 base from J, the junction kept 2 bases outside the gene matches. For the CDR3, the DNA is TGTGCCAGCAGCCCGGGACAGGGGTCCTACGAGCAGTACTTC. Translation gives CASSPGQGSYEQYF.

The gene calls are TRBV18 and TRBJ2-7, with D uncertain. V was trimmed by 5 bases and J by 6 bases, leaving 14 bases between them. Germline CDR1 reads KGHSH; CDR2 reads LQKENI. The CDR3 sequence is 13 residues long. The CDR3 spells CASSSSVLREQYF. CDR3 nucleotides: TGTGCCAGCTCATCCTCGGTGCTACGCGAGCAGTACTTC.

The chain employs TRBV28 and TRBJ1-1; D not resolved. CDR1 is MDHEN and CDR2 is SYDVKM in the germline V gene. This CDR3 comprises 15 residues. Trimming shortened V by 6 bases and J by 1 base, and 15 bases separated the two germline ends. Here the CDR3 DNA reads TGTGCCAGCAGCATCTTCCACTCCTCGAACACTGAAGCTTTCTTT. Translating gives CASSIFHSSNTEAFF.

This sequence joins TRBV27 and TRBJ1-2; TRBD1 matches at 8 bases. The germline V gene encodes CDR1 MNHEY and CDR2 SMNVEV (reference sequence). V lost 6 bases to trimming and J lost 6 bases; unmatched junction nucleotides: 6. This CDR3 is 13 amino acids long. The CDR3 is CASRPDRGNGYTF. The CDR3 DNA reads as TGTGCCAGCAGGCCCGACAGGGGAAATGGCTACACCTTC.

The J gene is TRBJ2-1, the V gene TRBV11-2, with TRBD2 matching 11 bases. Germline V CDR1 and CDR2: SGHAT, FQNNGV. The CDR3 spans 17 residues. After removal of 5 bases from V and 4 bases from J, the junction contained 10 bases not matched to a gene. The chain's CDR3 is CASSPRWGTSGYNEQFF. The CDR3 DNA follows: TGTGCCAGCAGCCCCCGATGGGGGACTAGCGGATACAATGAGCAGTTCTTC.

V is TRBV9 and J is TRBJ1-4, with a possible D match to TRBD1 (5 bases). Trimming stripped 4 bases from V and 6 bases from J, with 16 bases between. Germline CDR1 is SGDLS and CDR2 is YYNGEE. The length of the CDR3 is 15 residues. CDR3 in DNA: TGTGCCAGCAGCTCTTCGGGGGAACGGGATGAAAAACTGTTTTTT. This codes for CASSSSGERDEKLFF. The variable domain in full, with the rest retrieved from reference TRBV9 and TRBJ1-4, is DSGVTQTPKHLITATGQRVTLRCSPRSGDLSVYWYQQSLDQGLQFLIQYYNGEERAKGNILERFSAQQFPDLHSELNLSSLELGDSALYFCASSSSGERDEKLFFGSGTQLSVL.

This clone showed up just a few times. This same CDR3 is encoded by further DNA sequences in the sample. V and J are TRBV5-6 and TRBJ2-7, with TRBD1 matching 9 bases. J was trimmed by 4 bases and V by 4 bases; bases with no gene match: 6. The CDR3 sequence is 14 residues long. The germline gives CDR1 SGHDT, CDR2 YYEEEE. CDR3 residues: CASSLGQGRYEQYF. CDR3 coding DNA: TGTGCCAGCAGCCTAGGACAGGGGAGGTACGAGCAGTACTTC.

This clone was recorded a few times. V and J are TRBV6-4 and TRBJ2-1, with 7 bases aligning to TRBD2. V was clipped by 9 bases and J by 0 bases; unmatched bases: 11. The CDR3 is made up of 16 amino acids. Germline CDR1 reads MRHNA; CDR2 reads SNTAGT. Written as DNA, the CDR3 is TGTGCCAGACCTCCGGGACTATCCAACTCCTACAATGAGCAGTTCTTC. It yields the protein CARPPGLSNSYNEQFF.

The V call is TRBV30, the J call TRBJ2-7, with TRBD2 identical over 9 bases. V was pared by 1 base and J by 5 bases, with 15 bases of the junction left unmatched. Germline CDR1 is GTSNPN and CDR2 is SVGIG (reference sequence). The length of the CDR3 is 17 residues. CDR3 protein: CAWSGQRSGRSYHEQYF. The CDR3 coding sequence is TGTGCCTGGAGTGGCCAAAGAAGCGGGAGGTCATACCACGAGCAGTACTTC. The full variable domain, in which reference TRBV30 and TRBJ2-7 provide the parts outside the CDR3, is SQTIHQWPATLVQPVGSPLSLECTVEGTSNPNLYWYRQAAGRGLQLLFYSVGIGQISSEVPQNLSASRPQDRQFILSSKKLLLSDSGFYLCAWSGQRSGRSYHEQYFGPGTRLTVT.

The V gene is TRBV4-2, the J gene TRBJ2-7; 9 nucleotides agree with TRBD2. Germline CDR1 LGHNA, CDR2 YNFKEQ. The J segment lost 0 bases and the V segment lost 0 bases, leaving 6 bases of the junction unmatched. The CDR3 is 17 amino acids. The chain's CDR3 is CASSQDPISGSSYEQYF. In nucleotides, the CDR3 is TGTGCCAGCAGCCAAGATCCGATTAGCGGGAGCTCCTACGAGCAGTACTTC.

V gene TRBV5-1 combines with J gene TRBJ1-2, with D perhaps matching TRBD1 (6 bases). This CDR3 comprises 16 residues. Per germline, CDR1 SGHRS and CDR2 YFSETQ. V dropped 4 bases and J dropped 3 bases, with 19 bases sitting between them. The CDR3 DNA sequence: TGCGCCAGCAGCAAATTAACAACAGGGTCATACTATGGCTACACCTTC. Protein product: CASSKLTTGSYYGYTF.

V is TRBV5-1 and J is TRBJ2-6; the D gene is possibly TRBD1 (6 bases). Germline V gene sequence: CDR1 SGHRS, CDR2 YFSETQ. The CDR3 loop spans 16 amino acids. V shed 4 bases and J shed 3 bases, with 14 bases lying between them. Here the CDR3 DNA reads TGCGCCAGCAGCCTATGGCCAGGGGTTGGGGCCAACGTCCTGACTTTC. Translation gives CASSLWPGVGANVLTF.

The count of this clone is one. The J gene is TRBJ2-3, the V gene TRBV19, with 11 positions matching TRBD2. The CDR3 has 18 amino acids. Germline CDR1 LNHDA, CDR2 SQIVND (reference sequence). Trimming cost V 3 bases and J 0 bases; bases outside gene matches: 8. This CDR3 reads CASSIGTSGLVSTDTQYF. As DNA, the CDR3 is TGTGCCAGTAGTATCGGGACTAGCGGTTTGGTAAGCACAGATACGCAGTATTTT.

V usage is TRBV4-1 and J usage is TRBJ1-3; 7 nucleotides agree with TRBD1. Germline V gene lookup returns CDR1 MGHRA and CDR2 YSYEKL. CDR3 length equals 16 residues. J gave up 0 bases and V 1 base, and 3 bases lay outside the gene matches. In DNA form, the CDR3 reads TGCGCCAGCAGCCAAGGACAGGGCAGCTCTGGAAACACCATATATTTT. It encodes CASSQGQGSSGNTIYF.

This clone turned up a few times. The chain carries TRBV27 and TRBJ2-3; a possible D gene is TRBD2 (6 bases). Germline V gives CDR1 MNHEY, CDR2 SMNVEV (reference sequence). V shed 4 bases and J shed 1 base, with 9 bases lying between them. There are 14 residues in the CDR3. Written as DNA, the CDR3 is TGTGCCAGCAGTTCTCCTAGCGGCACAGATACGCAGTATTTT. It is translated as CASSSPSGTDTQYF.

To note about this clone: Other DNA sequences from this sample encode an identical CDR3 as well. The chain carries TRBV6-1 and TRBJ2-2; tentatively, D is TRBD1 (5 bases). The CDR3 extends over 13 amino acids. From germline, CDR1 is MNHNS and CDR2 SASEGT. V lost 1 base to trimming and J lost 6 bases, with 6 bases between them. The CDR3 nucleotides read TGTGCCAGCAGTGAAGTAGGGGCCGGGGAGCTGTTTTTT. Amino acids: CASSEVGAGELFF.

This chain connects TRBV2 to TRBJ2-3; D remains ambiguous. This CDR3 spans 12 amino acids. CDR1 and CDR2 from the germline V gene are SNHLY and FYNNEI. With 6 bases removed from V and 6 bases from J, the gap between germline ends came to 10 bases. The DNA for the CDR3 is TGTGCCAGCAGAGCGTCGACGGATACGCAGTATTTT. Translating gives CASRASTDTQYF.

The rearrangement links TRBV6-5 to TRBJ2-3, with 8 bases lining up with TRBD2. Germline V gives CDR1 MNHEY, CDR2 SVGAGI. The trim removed 0 bases at V and 6 bases at J, leaving 5 bases unmatched. The CDR3 is 15 amino acids. In DNA, the CDR3 is TGTGCCAGCAGTTACTCCCACGGGAGGGAGGATACGCAGTATTTT. The encoded protein is CASSYSHGREDTQYF.

This clone was picked up a small number of times. The J gene is TRBJ2-1, the V gene TRBV7-2; the D is unclear. The CDR3 consists of 16 residues. V was shortened by 1 base and J by 3 bases, with 13 bases between the two germline ends. Germline CDR1 and CDR2: SGHTA and FQGNSA. The CDR3 region has the DNA TGTGCCAGCAGCTTAGACTACTCTCCGGACTACAATGAGCAGTTCTTC. It encodes CASSLDYSPDYNEQFF.

This sequence joins TRBV6-5 and TRBJ1-1, with D perhaps TRBD1 (6 bases). Trimming pared 8 bases from V and 4 bases from J, leaving 14 bases between. The CDR3 spans 13 residues. Per the germline V gene, CDR1 is MNHEY and CDR2 is SVGAGI. CDR3 protein: CASHNRGATEAFF. The CDR3, as DNA: TGTGCCAGCCACAATCGGGGGGCCACTGAAGCTTTCTTT.

V and J are TRBV4-1 and TRBJ1-3, with 9 bases lining up with TRBD1. Unmatched junction bases numbered 20, after V lost 0 bases and J lost 2 bases. Looked up from germline, CDR1 is MGHRA and CDR2 is YSYEKL. CDR3 length: 22 residues. The CDR3 sequence: CASSQDLTRDRDWILAGNTIYF. In nucleotides, the CDR3 is TGCGCCAGCAGCCAAGATCTAACGCGGGACAGGGATTGGATCCTAGCTGGAAACACCATATATTTT.